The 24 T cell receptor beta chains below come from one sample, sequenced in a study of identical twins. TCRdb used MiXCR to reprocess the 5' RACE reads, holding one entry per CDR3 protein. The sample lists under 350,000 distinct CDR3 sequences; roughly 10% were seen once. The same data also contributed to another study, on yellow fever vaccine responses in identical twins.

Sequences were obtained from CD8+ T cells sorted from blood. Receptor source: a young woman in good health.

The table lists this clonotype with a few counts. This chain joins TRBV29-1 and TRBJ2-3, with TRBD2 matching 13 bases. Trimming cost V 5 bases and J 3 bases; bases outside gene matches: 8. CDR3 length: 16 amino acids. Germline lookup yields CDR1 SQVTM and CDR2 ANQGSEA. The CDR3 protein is CSVYGLAGERTDTQYF. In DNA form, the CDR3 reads TGCAGCGTTTATGGACTAGCGGGAGAGCGTACAGATACGCAGTATTTT.

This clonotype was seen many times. The CDR3 sequence: CASSYEGWEGLSLHF. The CDR3, as DNA: TGTGCCAGCAGTTACGAGGGATGGGAGGGTCTTTCACTCCACTTT. The chain uses TRBV6-5 and TRBJ1-6; D not resolved. This CDR3 region has 15 residues. Trimming removed 2 bases from V and 16 bases from J, with 21 bases in between. Germline values: CDR1 MNHEY, CDR2 SVGAGI.

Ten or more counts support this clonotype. The CDR3 DNA sequence: TGTGCCAGCAGTTTGGGCGGCAGTTACAATGAGCAGTTCTTC. Its protein product is CASSLGGSYNEQFF. The V and J genes are TRBV12-3 or TRBV12-4 and TRBJ2-1, with D unresolved. Between the trimmed V and J ends, which lost 3 bases and 4 bases, there was a span of 10 bases. CDR3 length: 14 residues.

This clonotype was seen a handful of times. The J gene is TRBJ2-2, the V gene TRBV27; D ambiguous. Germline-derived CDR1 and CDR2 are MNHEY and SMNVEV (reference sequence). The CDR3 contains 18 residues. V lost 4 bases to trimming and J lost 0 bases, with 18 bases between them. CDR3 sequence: CASSSTRLISANTGELFF. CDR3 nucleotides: TGTGCCAGCAGTTCGACTCGGTTAATAAGCGCGAACACCGGGGAGCTGTTTTTT.

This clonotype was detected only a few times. CDR3 nucleotide sequence: TGTGCCAGCAGTTTAGTATGGGCAAGACTAGCGGGGGAGGACCACACAGATACGCAGTATTTT. Protein sequence: CASSLVWARLAGEDHTDTQYF. The genes are TRBV28 and TRBJ2-3, with 12 bases lining up with TRBD2. The CDR3 runs 21 residues. From germline, CDR1 is MDHEN and CDR2 SYDVKM. V lost 2 bases to trimming and J lost 2 bases; unmatched junction nucleotides: 17.

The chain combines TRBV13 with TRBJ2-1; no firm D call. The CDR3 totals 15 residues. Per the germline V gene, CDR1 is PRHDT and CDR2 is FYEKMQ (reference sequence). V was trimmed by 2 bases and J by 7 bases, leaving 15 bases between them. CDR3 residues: CASSLPHGLGNEQFF. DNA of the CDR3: TGTGCCAGCAGCTTACCACACGGGTTAGGGAATGAGCAGTTCTTC.

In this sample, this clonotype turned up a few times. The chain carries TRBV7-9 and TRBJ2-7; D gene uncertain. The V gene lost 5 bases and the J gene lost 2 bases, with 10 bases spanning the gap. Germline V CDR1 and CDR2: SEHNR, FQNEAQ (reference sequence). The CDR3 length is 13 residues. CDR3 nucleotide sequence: TGTGCCAGCAGCACTACGTTAGCCTACGAGCAGTACTTC. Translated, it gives CASSTTLAYEQYF.

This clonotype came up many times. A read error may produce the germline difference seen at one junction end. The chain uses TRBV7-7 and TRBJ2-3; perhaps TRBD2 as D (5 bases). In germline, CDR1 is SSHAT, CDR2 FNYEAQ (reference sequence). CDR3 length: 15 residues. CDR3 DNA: TGTGCTAGCAGTCCCGGACTCGCTAGCACAGATACGCAGTATTTT. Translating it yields CASSPGLASTDTQYF.

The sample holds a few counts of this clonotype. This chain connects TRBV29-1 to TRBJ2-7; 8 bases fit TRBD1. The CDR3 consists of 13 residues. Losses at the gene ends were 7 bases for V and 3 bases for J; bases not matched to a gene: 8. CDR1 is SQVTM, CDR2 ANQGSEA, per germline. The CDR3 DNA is TGCAGCGCTGGGACAGGAGGGGGCTACGAGCAGTACTTC. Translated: CSAGTGGGYEQYF.

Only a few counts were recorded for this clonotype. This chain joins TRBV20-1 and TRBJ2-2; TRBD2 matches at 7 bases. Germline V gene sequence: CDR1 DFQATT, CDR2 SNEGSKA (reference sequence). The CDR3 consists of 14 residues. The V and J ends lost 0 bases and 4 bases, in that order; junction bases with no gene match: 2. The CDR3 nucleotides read TGCAGTGCTAGAGAATGGGGGGGCACCGGGGAGCTGTTTTTT. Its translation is CSAREWGGTGELFF.

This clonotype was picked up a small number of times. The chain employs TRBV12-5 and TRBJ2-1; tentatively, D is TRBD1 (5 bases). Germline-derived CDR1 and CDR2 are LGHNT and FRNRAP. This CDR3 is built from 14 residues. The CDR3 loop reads CVHVKTVSYNEQFF. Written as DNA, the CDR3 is TGTGTTCATGTAAAGACAGTCTCCTACAATGAGCAGTTCTTC.

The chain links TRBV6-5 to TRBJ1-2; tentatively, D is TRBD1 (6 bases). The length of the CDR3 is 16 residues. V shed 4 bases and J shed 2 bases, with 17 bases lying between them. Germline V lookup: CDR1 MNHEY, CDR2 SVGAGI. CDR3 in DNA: TGTGCCAGCAGTTTCCACTCAGGGGCTGTGAACTATGGCTACACCTTC. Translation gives CASSFHSGAVNYGYTF.

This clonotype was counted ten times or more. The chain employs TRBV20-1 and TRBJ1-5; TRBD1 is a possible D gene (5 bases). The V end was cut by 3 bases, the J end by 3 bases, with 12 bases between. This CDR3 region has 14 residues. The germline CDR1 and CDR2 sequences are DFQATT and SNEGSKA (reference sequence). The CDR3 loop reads CSASEGLDNQPQHF. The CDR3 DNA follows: TGCAGTGCTAGCGAGGGGTTGGACAATCAGCCCCAGCATTTT.

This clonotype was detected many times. CDR3 region: CASSDSAEGYNEQFF. CDR3 coding DNA: TGTGCCAGCAGTGACTCTGCGGAAGGATACAATGAGCAGTTCTTC. V gene TRBV6-4 combines with J gene TRBJ2-1; no clear D. Trimming left V 0 bases short and J 4 bases short, with 10 bases between. The CDR3 has 15 amino acids. Looked up from germline, CDR1 is MRHNA and CDR2 is SNTAGT.

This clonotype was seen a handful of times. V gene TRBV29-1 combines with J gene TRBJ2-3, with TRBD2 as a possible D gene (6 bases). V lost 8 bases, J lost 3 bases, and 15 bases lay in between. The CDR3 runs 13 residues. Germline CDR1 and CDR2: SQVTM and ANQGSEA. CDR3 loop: CSSLGGETDTQYF. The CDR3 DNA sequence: TGCAGCTCCCTGGGGGGAGAGACAGATACGCAGTATTTT.

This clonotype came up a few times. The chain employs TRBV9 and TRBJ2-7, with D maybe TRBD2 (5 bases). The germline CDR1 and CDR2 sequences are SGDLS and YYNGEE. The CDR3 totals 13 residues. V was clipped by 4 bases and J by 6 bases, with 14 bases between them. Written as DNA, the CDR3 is TGTGCCAGCAGCTACACCCTAGCTGCCGAGCAGTACTTC. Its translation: CASSYTLAAEQYF.

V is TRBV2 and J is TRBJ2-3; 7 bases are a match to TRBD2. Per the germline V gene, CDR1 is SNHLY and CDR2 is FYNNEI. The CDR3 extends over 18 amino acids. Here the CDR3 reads CTLWGTNGFRPSTDTQYF. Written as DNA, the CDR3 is TGTACCCTCTGGGGGACTAACGGGTTTCGTCCTAGCACAGATACGCAGTATTTT. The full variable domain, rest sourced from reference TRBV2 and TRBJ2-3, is EPEVTQTPSHQVTQMGQEVILRCVPISNHLYFYWYRQILGQKVEFLVSFYNNEISEKSEIFDDQFSVERPDGSNFTLKIRSTKLEDSAMYFCTLWGTNGFRPSTDTQYFGPGTRLTVL.

The CDR3 DNA reads TGTGCCAGCAGCTTGATGACTAGCGGGGGTACAGATACGCAGTATTTT. Residues: CASSLMTSGGTDTQYF. This chain connects TRBV5-6 to TRBJ2-3; 12 nucleotides line up with TRBD2. Germline V lookup: CDR1 SGHDT, CDR2 YYEEEE. The ends lost 1 base at V and 3 bases at J; junction bases unmatched: 3. The CDR3 sequence is 16 residues long.

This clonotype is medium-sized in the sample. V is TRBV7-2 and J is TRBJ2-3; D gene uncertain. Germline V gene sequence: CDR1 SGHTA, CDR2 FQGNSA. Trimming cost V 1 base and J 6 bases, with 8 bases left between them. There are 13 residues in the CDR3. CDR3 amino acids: CASSLVSADTQYF. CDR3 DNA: TGTGCCAGCAGCTTAGTAAGTGCGGATACGCAGTATTTT.

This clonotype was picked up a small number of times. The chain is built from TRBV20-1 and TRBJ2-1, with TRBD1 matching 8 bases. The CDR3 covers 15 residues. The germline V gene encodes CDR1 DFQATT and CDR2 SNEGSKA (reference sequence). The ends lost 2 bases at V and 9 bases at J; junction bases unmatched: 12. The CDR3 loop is CSARIPGQDYGEQFF. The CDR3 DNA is TGCAGTGCTAGAATTCCGGGACAGGACTACGGTGAGCAGTTCTTC.

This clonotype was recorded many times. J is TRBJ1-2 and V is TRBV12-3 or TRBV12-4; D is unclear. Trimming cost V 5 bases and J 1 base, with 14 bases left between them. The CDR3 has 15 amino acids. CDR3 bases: TGTGCCAGCAGTCCCTCGATTGGGCATAACTATGGCTACACCTTC. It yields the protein CASSPSIGHNYGYTF.

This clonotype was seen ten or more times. The CDR3 is CASSTTGAPYNEQFF. The CDR3 DNA is TGTGCCAGCAGTACGACAGGAGCTCCCTACAATGAGCAGTTCTTC. The rearrangement uses TRBV6-1 and TRBJ2-1; weak D call: TRBD1 (6 bases). CDR1 and CDR2 from the germline V gene are MNHNS and SASEGT. The CDR3 spans 15 residues. Trimming left V 5 bases short and J 2 bases short, with 13 bases between.

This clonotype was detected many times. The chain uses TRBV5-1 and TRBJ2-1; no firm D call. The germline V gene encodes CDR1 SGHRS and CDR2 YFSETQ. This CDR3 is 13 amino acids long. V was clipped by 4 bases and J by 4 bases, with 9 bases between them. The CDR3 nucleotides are TGCGCCAGCAGCGTAAGGACGTACAATGAGCAGTTCTTC. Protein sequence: CASSVRTYNEQFF. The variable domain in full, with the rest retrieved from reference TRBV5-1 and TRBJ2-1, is KAGVTQTPRYLIKTRGQQVTLSCSPISGHRSVSWYQQTPGQGLQFLFEYFSETQRNKGNFPGRFSGRQFSNSRSEMNVSTLELGDSALYLCASSVRTYNEQFFGPGTRLTVL.

The CDR3 nucleotides are TGTGCCAGCAGCGGGGGGGGAGCGGGCACTGAAGCTTTCTTT. This gives the protein CASSGGGAGTEAFF. V and J are TRBV9 and TRBJ1-1; a weak D match, TRBD1 (5 bases). Germline values: CDR1 SGDLS, CDR2 YYNGEE. The CDR3 is made up of 14 amino acids. Trimming left V 3 bases short and J 4 bases short, with 13 bases between.